The 16 T cell receptor beta chains reported below all come from one sample, sequenced in a study of CD8 T cells in ankylosing spondylitis. The antigens these receptors bind are not known. Each CDR3 protein gets one entry after TCRdb re-called the 5' RACE reads with MiXCR. The sample lists roughly 700,000 distinct CDR3 sequences; under 20% were seen once. General study points: Among TCR beta sequences, a motif of roughly 8 highly homologous variants appeared characteristic of ankylosing spondylitis blood.

The sequencing sample was made of blood, either unsorted or a sorted T cell fraction (not recorded which). The receptors come from a male donor with ankylosing spondylitis.

This chain connects TRBV28 to TRBJ2-1, with 7 bases identical to TRBD2. The germline CDR1 and CDR2 sequences are MDHEN and SYDVKM. The CDR3 has 15 residues. With V trimmed by 8 bases and J by 5 bases, 12 bases remained unmatched. In nucleotides, the CDR3 is TGTGCCAGCTACAGCGCCCAGCGGGGAAACAATGAGCAGTTCTTC. It specifies CASYSAQRGNNEQFF.

The chain links TRBV29-1 to TRBJ2-1; 12 bases line up with TRBD2. V was pared by 3 bases and J by 9 bases, with 6 bases of the junction left unmatched. The CDR3 runs 14 residues. Germline V CDR1 and CDR2: SQVTM, ANQGSEA. The CDR3 protein is CSVEGLAGGREQFF. CDR3 in DNA: TGCAGCGTTGAGGGGCTAGCGGGGGGGCGTGAGCAGTTCTTC.

This clonotype showed up just a few times. The V and J genes are TRBV24-1 and TRBJ2-1; 10 bases map to TRBD2. Germline assignment: CDR1 KGHDR and CDR2 SFDVKD. V trimming: 4 bases; J trimming: 8 bases; junction bases outside the gene matches: 16. The CDR3 runs to 18 residues. CDR3 loop: CATSEPSPSSGRTDEQFF. Written as DNA, the CDR3 is TGTGCCACCAGTGAGCCCAGCCCTTCTAGCGGGAGAACCGATGAGCAGTTCTTC.

The gene calls are TRBV2 and TRBJ1-5, with TRBD1 as a possible D gene (6 bases). Trimming removed 8 bases at V and 1 base at J, with 12 bases between. CDR1 is SNHLY, CDR2 FYNNEI, per germline. This CDR3 region has 14 residues. CDR3 protein: CASGGAPSNQPQHF. CDR3 nucleotide sequence: TGTGCCAGCGGGGGGGCGCCGAGCAATCAGCCCCAGCATTTT.

This clonotype was found a few times. The chain recombines TRBV4-3 with TRBJ2-3; the D gene is possibly TRBD2 (5 bases). Germline CDR1 is LGHNA and CDR2 is YSLEER. Between the trimmed V and J ends, which lost 0 bases and 2 bases, there was a span of 12 bases. The CDR3 spans 16 residues. The CDR3 loop reads CASSQDRGSPTDTQYF. The CDR3 nucleotides are TGCGCCAGCAGCCAAGATAGAGGGTCCCCCACAGATACGCAGTATTTT.

This clonotype was seen repeatedly, ten times or more. V gene TRBV7-8 combines with J gene TRBJ2-1, with 10 bases that match TRBD2. J gave up 3 bases and V 0 bases, and 2 bases lay outside the gene matches. The germline gives CDR1 SGHVS, CDR2 FQNEAQ. This CDR3 region has 16 residues. The CDR3 DNA reads as TGTGCCAGCAGCTTAGCCGGACTAGCGGACTACAATGAGCAGTTCTTC. Translated: CASSLAGLADYNEQFF.

This clonotype was seen only a few times. The chain carries TRBV27 and TRBJ1-1, with a weak D call TRBD1 (6 bases). This CDR3 is 15 amino acids long. V was pared by 0 bases and J by 2 bases, with 10 bases between. Germline V gives CDR1 MNHEY, CDR2 SMNVEV (reference sequence). DNA for the CDR3: TGTGCCAGCAGTTTATCCGCAGGGGCTAACACTGAAGCTTTCTTT. Amino acid sequence: CASSLSAGANTEAFF.

This clonotype was detected a few times. CDR3 region: CASSQRAGFANEQFF. CDR3 DNA: TGTGCCAGCAGTCAGAGGGCGGGGTTCGCCAATGAGCAGTTCTTC. V gene TRBV27 combines with J gene TRBJ2-1, with D possibly being TRBD2 (6 bases). CDR3 length: 15 amino acids. CDR1 and CDR2 from the germline V gene are MNHEY and SMNVEV (reference sequence). The germline V and J ends were trimmed by 5 bases and 6 bases, with 17 bases remaining between them.

The rearrangement links TRBV4-2 to TRBJ2-1, with 7 nucleotides matching TRBD1. V lost 4 bases and J lost 2; bases outside the gene matches: 5. CDR1 and CDR2 from the germline V gene are LGHNA and YNFKEQ. There are 15 residues in the CDR3. CDR3 nucleotides: TGTGCCAGCAGCCCACTCCAGGGGGCCTACAATGAGCAGTTCTTC. Its protein product is CASSPLQGAYNEQFF.

In this sample, this clonotype turned up a few times. The rearrangement uses TRBV20-1 and TRBJ2-1, with unresolved D. Trimming pared 3 bases from V and 3 bases from J, leaving 18 bases between. Germline CDR1 is DFQATT and CDR2 is SNEGSKA (reference sequence). This CDR3 spans 16 amino acids. The CDR3 protein is CSARGGAVQNYNEQFF. The CDR3 DNA sequence: TGCAGTGCTAGGGGTGGCGCAGTGCAAAACTACAATGAGCAGTTCTTC.

This clonotype was seen only a few times. V gene TRBV5-1 combines with J gene TRBJ2-3; possibly TRBD1 for D (5 bases). The germline CDR1 and CDR2 sequences are SGHRS and YFSETQ. Trimming stripped 2 bases from V and 1 base from J, with 11 bases between. CDR3 length: 15 amino acids. DNA of the CDR3: TGCGCCAGCAGCTTCCAGGACAAGGGCACAGATACGCAGTATTTT. Its protein is CASSFQDKGTDTQYF. The variable domain in full, completed from reference TRBV5-1 and TRBJ2-3, reads KAGVTQTPRYLIKTRGQQVTLSCSPISGHRSVSWYQQTPGQGLQFLFEYFSETQRNKGNFPGRFSGRQFSNSRSEMNVSTLELGDSALYLCASSFQDKGTDTQYFGPGTRLTVL.

This clonotype was detected ten times or more. The J gene is TRBJ2-1, the V gene TRBV4-3; 10 bases are shared with TRBD2. V was pared by 3 bases and J by 8 bases, with 4 bases of the junction left unmatched. Germline CDR1 LGHNA, CDR2 YSLEER. This CDR3 contains 14 residues. CDR3 coding DNA: TGCGCCAGCAGCCAGGCTAGCGGGAGCGATGAGCAGTTCTTC. Its translation is CASSQASGSDEQFF.

V gene TRBV3-1 combines with J gene TRBJ2-1, with a possible D match to TRBD2 (6 bases). This CDR3 has 15 amino acids. V lost 3 bases and J lost 3, with 12 bases in between. CDR1 is LGHDT and CDR2 is YNNKEL in the germline V gene (reference sequence). CDR3 sequence reads: CASSHRDSLYNEQFF. As DNA, the CDR3 is TGTGCCAGCAGCCACCGGGACTCCCTCTACAATGAGCAGTTCTTC.

This clonotype has only a few counts. V usage is TRBV2 and J usage is TRBJ2-1; D perhaps matches TRBD2 (6 bases). Looked up from germline, CDR1 is SNHLY and CDR2 is FYNNEI. V lost 8 bases and J lost 0, with 11 bases in between. The CDR3 is 14 amino acids. CDR3 sequence reads: CASGTDSSYNEQFF. The CDR3 DNA reads as TGTGCCAGCGGGACTGACAGCTCCTACAATGAGCAGTTCTTC.

The J gene is TRBJ1-1, the V gene TRBV29-1; possibly TRBD1 for D (5 bases). CDR1 is SQVTM and CDR2 is ANQGSEA in the germline V gene. The CDR3 is 13 residues long. The V end lost 5 bases, the J end lost 5 bases, and 15 bases lay between the germline ends. CDR3 DNA sequence: TGCAGCGTTTGGGGGGGAGGCAAAACTGAAGCTTTCTTT. Protein sequence: CSVWGGGKTEAFF.

This clonotype was picked up a small number of times. This chain links TRBV12-3 or TRBV12-4 with TRBJ2-7, with 7 bases fitting TRBD1. The V segment lost 2 bases and the J segment 4 bases; nucleotides outside the gene matches: 17. This CDR3 is built from 18 residues. The CDR3 region is CASSLFAPGQFRVYEQYF. In nucleotides, the CDR3 is TGTGCCAGCAGTTTATTCGCACCGGGACAGTTTAGGGTATACGAGCAGTACTTC.